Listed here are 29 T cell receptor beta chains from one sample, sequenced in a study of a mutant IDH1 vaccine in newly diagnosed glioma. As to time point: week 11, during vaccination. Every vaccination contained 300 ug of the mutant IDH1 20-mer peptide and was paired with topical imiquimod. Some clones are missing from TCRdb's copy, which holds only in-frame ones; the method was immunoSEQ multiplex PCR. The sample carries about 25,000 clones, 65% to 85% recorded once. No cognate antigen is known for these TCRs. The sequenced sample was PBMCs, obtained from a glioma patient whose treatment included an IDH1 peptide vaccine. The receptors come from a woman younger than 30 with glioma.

Written as DNA, the CDR3 is TGTGCCAGCAGTGAACAGGGTATGGTTCAGCCCCAGCATTTT. As protein: CASSEQGMVQPQHF. This chain uses TRBV25-1 with TRBJ1-5, with TRBD1 as a possible D gene (5 bases). Germline V CDR1 and CDR2: MGHDK, SYGVNS. Trimming shortened V by 2 bases and J by 6 bases, and 11 bases separated the two germline ends. The CDR3 runs 14 residues. The full variable domain, its missing parts supplied by reference TRBV25-1 and TRBJ1-5, is EADIYQTPRYLVIGTGKKITLECSQTMGHDKMYWYQQDPGMELHLIHYSYGVNSTEKGDLSSESTVSRIRTEHFPLTLESARPSHTSQYLCASSEQGMVQPQHFGDGTRLSIL.

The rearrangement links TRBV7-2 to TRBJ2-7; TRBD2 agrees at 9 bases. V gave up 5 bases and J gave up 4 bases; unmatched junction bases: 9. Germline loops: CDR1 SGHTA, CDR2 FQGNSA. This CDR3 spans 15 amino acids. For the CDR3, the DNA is TGTGCCAGCAGCCCTCGACGCGGGAGGGAGTACGAGCAGTACTTC. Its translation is CASSPRRGREYEQYF.

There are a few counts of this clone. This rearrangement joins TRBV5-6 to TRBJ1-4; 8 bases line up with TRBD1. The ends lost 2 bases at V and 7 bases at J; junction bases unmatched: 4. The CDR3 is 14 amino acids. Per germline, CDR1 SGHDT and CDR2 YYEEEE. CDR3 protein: CASSFSGTGEKLFF. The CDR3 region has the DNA TGTGCCAGCAGCTTTTCCGGGACAGGTGAAAAACTGTTTTTT.

CDR3 sequence (DNA): TGTGCCAGCAGCCAAGAAGCCCCGGGGCCCTACGAGCAGTACTTC. Its translation is CASSQEAPGPYEQYF. The chain carries TRBV4-2 and TRBJ2-7; D could derive from TRBD1 or TRBD2 (5 bases each). Germline-derived CDR1 and CDR2 are LGHNA and YNFKEQ. Trimming shortened V by 0 bases and J by 2 bases, and 11 bases separated the two germline ends. The CDR3 is made up of 15 amino acids.

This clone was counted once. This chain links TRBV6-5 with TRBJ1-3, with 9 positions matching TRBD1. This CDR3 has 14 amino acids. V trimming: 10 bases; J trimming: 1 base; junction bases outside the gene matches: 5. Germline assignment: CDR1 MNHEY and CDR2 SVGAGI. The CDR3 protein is CATWTGDSGNTIYF. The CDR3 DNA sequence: TGTGCCACTTGGACAGGGGATTCTGGAAACACCATATATTTT.

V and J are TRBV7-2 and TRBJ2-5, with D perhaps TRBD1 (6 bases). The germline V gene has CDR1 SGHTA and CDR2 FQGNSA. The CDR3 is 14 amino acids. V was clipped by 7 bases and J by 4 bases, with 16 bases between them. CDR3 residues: CASNNNWGRETQYF. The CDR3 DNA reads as TGTGCCAGCAACAACAATTGGGGGCGAGAGACCCAGTACTTC.

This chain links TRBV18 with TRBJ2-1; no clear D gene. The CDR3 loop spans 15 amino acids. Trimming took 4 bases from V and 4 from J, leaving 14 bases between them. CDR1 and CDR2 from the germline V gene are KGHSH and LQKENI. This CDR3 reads CASSRTGPDYNEQFF. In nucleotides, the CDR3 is TGTGCCAGCTCACGTACGGGTCCGGATTACAATGAGCAGTTCTTC.

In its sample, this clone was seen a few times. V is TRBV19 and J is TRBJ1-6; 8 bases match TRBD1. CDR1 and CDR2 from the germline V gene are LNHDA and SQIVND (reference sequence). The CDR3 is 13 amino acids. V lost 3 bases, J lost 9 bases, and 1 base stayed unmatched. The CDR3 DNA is TGTGCCAGTAGTATGACAGGGGCTTCACCCCTCCACTTT. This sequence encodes CASSMTGASPLHF.

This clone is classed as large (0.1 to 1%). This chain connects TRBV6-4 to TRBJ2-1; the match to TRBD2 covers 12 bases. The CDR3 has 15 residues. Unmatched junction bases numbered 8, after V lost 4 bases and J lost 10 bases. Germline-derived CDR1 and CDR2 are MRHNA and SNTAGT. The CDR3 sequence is CASSAMASGGDEQFF. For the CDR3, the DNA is TGTGCCAGCAGTGCCATGGCTAGCGGGGGGGACGAGCAGTTCTTC.

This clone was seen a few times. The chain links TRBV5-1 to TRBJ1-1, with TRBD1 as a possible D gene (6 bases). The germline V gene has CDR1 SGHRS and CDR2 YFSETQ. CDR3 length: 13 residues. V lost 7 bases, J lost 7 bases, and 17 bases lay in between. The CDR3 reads CASASSGEGEAFF. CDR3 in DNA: TGCGCCAGCGCCTCGTCAGGGGAGGGTGAAGCTTTCTTT.

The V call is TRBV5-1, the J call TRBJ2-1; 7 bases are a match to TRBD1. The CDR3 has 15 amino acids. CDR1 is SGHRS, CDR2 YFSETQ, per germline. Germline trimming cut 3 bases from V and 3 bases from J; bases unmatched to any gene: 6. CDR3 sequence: CASSSTGTVYNEQFF. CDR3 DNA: TGCGCCAGCAGCTCAACCGGGACAGTCTACAATGAGCAGTTCTTC.

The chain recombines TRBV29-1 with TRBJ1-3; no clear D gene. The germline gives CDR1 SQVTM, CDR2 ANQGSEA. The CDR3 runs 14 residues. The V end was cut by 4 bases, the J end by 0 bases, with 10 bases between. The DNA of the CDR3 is TGCAGCGTTGTAGGCAGAGACTCTGGAAACACCATATATTTT. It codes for CSVVGRDSGNTIYF.

CDR3 DNA sequence: TGTGCCAGCAGAAGACAGGGGTATGATGGCTACACCTTC. As protein: CASRRQGYDGYTF. This chain connects TRBV25-1 to TRBJ1-2; 8 bases fit TRBD1. This CDR3 contains 13 residues. Germline trimming cut 6 bases from V and 6 bases from J; bases unmatched to any gene: 6. Per germline, CDR1 MGHDK and CDR2 SYGVNS.

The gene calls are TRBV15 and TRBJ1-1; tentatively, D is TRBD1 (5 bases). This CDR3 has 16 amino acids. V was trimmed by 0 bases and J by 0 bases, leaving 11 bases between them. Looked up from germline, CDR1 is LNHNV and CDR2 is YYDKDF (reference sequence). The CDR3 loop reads CATSRDPGLLNTEAFF. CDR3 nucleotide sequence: TGTGCCACCAGCAGAGATCCGGGACTTTTGAACACTGAAGCTTTCTTT. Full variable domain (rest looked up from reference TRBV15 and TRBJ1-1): DAMVIQNPRYQVTQFGKPVTLSCSQTLNHNVMYWYQQKSSQAPKLLFHYYDKDFNNEADTPDNFQSRRPNTSFCFLDIRSPGLGDTAMYLCATSRDPGLLNTEAFFGQGTRLTVV.

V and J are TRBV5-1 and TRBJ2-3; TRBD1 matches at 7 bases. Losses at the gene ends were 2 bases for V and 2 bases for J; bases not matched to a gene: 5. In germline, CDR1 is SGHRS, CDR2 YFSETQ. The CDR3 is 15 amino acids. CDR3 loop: CASSFRQGPTDTQYF. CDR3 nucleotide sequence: TGCGCCAGCAGCTTTCGACAGGGTCCCACAGATACGCAGTATTTT.

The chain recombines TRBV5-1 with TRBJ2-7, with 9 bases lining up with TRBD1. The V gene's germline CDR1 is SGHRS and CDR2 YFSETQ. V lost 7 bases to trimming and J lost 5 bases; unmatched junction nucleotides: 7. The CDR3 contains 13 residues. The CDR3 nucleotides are TGCGCCAGCGCCACCGGACAGGGGCACGAGCAGTACTTC. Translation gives CASATGQGHEQYF.

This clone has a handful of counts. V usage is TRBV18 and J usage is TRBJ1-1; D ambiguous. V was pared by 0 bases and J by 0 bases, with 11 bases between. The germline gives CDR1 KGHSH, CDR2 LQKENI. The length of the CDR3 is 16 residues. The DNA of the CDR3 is TGTGCCAGCTCACCACCGGGTCGGGGAATGAACACTGAAGCTTTCTTT. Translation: CASSPPGRGMNTEAFF.

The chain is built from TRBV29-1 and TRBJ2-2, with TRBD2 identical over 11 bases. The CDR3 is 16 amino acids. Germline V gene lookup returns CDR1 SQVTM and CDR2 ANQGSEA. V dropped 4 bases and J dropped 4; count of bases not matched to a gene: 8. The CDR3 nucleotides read TGCAGCGTTGTCGTAGCGGGGGGGCCGGTCACCGGGGAGCTGTTTTTT. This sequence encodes CSVVVAGGPVTGELFF.

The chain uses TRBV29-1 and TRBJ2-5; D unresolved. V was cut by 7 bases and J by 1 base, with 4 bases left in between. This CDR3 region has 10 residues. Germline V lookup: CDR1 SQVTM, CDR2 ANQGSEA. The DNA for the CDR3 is TGCAGCGCCCTCCAAGAGACCCAGTACTTC. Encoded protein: CSALQETQYF.

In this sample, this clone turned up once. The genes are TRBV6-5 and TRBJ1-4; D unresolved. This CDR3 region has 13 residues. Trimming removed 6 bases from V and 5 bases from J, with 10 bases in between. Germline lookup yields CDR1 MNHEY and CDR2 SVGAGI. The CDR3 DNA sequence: TGTGCCAGCAGCAGGACCGTCAATGAAAAACTGTTTTTT. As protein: CASSRTVNEKLFF.

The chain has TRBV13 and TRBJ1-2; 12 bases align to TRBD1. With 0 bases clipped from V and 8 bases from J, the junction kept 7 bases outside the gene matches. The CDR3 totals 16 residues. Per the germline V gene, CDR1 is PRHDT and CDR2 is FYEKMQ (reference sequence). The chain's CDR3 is CASSLGGTGGSEGYTF. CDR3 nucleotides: TGTGCCAGCAGCTTAGGGGGGACAGGGGGCAGTGAAGGCTACACCTTC.

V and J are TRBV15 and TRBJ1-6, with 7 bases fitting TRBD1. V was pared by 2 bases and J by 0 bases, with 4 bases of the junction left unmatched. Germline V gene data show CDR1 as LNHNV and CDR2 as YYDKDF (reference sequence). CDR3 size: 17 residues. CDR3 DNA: TGTGCCACCAGCAGAAAGGGACAGAGCTCCTATAATTCACCCCTCCACTTT. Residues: CATSRKGQSSYNSPLHF.

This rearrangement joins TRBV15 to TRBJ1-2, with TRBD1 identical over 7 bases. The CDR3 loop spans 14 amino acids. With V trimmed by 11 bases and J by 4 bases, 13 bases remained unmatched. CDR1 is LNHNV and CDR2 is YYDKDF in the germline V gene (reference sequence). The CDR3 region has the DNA TGTGCCCCCTTATGGGGAGGGGGCCTCTATGGCTACACCTTC. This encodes CAPLWGGGLYGYTF. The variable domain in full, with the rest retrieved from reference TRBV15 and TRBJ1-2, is DAMVIQNPRYQVTQFGKPVTLSCSQTLNHNVMYWYQQKSSQAPKLLFHYYDKDFNNEADTPDNFQSRRPNTSFCFLDIRSPGLGDTAMYLCAPLWGGGLYGYTFGSGTRLTVV.

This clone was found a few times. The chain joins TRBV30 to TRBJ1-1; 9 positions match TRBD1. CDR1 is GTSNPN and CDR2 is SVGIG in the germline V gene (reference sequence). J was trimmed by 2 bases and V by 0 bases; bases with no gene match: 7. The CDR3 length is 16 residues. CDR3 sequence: CAWSVGQGMRNTEAFF. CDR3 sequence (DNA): TGTGCCTGGAGTGTAGGACAGGGGATGAGAAACACTGAAGCTTTCTTT. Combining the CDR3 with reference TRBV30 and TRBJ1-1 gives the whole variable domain SQTIHQWPATLVQPVGSPLSLECTVEGTSNPNLYWYRQAAGRGLQLLFYSVGIGQISSEVPQNLSASRPQDRQFILSSKKLLLSDSGFYLCAWSVGQGMRNTEAFFGQGTRLTVV.

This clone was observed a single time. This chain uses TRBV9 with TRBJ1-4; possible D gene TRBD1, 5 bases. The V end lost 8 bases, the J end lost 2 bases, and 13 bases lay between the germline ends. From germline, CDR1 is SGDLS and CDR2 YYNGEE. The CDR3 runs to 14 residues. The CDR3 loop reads CARTRQITNEKLFF. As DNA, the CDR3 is TGTGCCAGGACCAGACAGATCACTAATGAAAAACTGTTTTTT.

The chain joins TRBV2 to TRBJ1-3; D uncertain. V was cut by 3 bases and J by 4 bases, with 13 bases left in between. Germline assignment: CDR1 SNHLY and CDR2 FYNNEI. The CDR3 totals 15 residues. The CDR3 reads CASSDRTSGGNTIYF. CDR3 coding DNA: TGTGCCAGCAGTGACAGAACCTCGGGGGGAAACACCATATATTTT.

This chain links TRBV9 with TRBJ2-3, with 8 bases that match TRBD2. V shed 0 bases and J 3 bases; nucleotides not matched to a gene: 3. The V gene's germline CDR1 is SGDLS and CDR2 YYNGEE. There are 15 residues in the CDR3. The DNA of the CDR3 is TGTGCCAGCAGCGTAGTGGGCGGGGGGACAGATACGCAGTATTTT. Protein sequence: CASSVVGGGTDTQYF.

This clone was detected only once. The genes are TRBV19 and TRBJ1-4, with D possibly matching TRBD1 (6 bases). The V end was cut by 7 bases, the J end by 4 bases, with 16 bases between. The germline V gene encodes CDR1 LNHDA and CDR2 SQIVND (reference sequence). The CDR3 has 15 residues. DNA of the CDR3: TGTGCCAGTACCTTCACAGGGAGCGGTAATGAAAAACTGTTTTTT. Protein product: CASTFTGSGNEKLFF. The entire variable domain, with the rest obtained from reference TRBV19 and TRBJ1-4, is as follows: DGGITQSPKYLFRKEGQNVTLSCEQNLNHDAMYWYRQDPGQGLRLIYYSQIVNDFQKGDIAEGYSVSREKKESFPLTVTSAQKNPTAFYLCASTFTGSGNEKLFFGSGTQLSVL.

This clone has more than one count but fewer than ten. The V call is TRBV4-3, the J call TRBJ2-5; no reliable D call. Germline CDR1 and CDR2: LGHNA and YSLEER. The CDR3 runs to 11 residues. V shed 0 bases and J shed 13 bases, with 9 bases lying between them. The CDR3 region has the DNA TGCGCCAGCAGCCAAGATAGACGTTTGTACTTC. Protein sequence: CASSQDRRLYF.